This TCR beta chain was captured in a study of blood T cell repertoires in COVID-19. Authors' processing steps: Estimates of nucleated cell counts were drawn from the amplification of reference gene primers. The repertoire was sequenced with immunoSEQ multiplex PCR; TCRdb's copy has only in-frame clones and lacks some. For V, J and clone size, that table is used; D and trimming come from the DNA. The sample carries under 250,000 clones, approximately 90% recorded once. Germline trimming cut 1 base from V and 9 bases from J; bases unmatched to any gene: 6. The CDR3 is made up of 16 amino acids. Germline values: CDR1 LNHNV, CDR2 YYDKDF (reference sequence).

Sequencing used peripheral blood. The chain has TRBV15 and TRBJ1-6, with 10 bases aligning to TRBD1. The source of this sequence is a man in his fifties or sixties with COVID-19, enrolled during active disease. The CDR3, as DNA: TGTGCCACCAGCAGAGGGAGGACAGGGGGAGGTTCACCCCTCCACTTT. This translates into CATSRGRTGGGSPLHF.